This T cell receptor (beta chain) came from a study of monozygotic twins with inflammatory bowel disease. Study-level results: Especially where disease activity was present, IBD patients had fewer clonotypes in common with others than healthy twins did.

The CDR3 spans 13 residues. Germline lookup yields CDR1 SQVTM and CDR2 ANQGSEA. As concerns this clonotype: Its target is unknown.

TCRdb reworked the 5' RACE reads into one entry per CDR3 protein, no DNA. Its listing shows some 200,000 distinct CDR3 sequences. Sequences were obtained from blood. This receptor was identified in a human donor with ulcerative colitis or Crohn's disease, or a healthy co-twin of an affected twin (not recorded which). J is TRBJ1-3 and V is TRBV29-1; TCRdb calls TRBD1, which cannot be checked without DNA. The CDR3 loop reads CSVNGQAGNTIYF.